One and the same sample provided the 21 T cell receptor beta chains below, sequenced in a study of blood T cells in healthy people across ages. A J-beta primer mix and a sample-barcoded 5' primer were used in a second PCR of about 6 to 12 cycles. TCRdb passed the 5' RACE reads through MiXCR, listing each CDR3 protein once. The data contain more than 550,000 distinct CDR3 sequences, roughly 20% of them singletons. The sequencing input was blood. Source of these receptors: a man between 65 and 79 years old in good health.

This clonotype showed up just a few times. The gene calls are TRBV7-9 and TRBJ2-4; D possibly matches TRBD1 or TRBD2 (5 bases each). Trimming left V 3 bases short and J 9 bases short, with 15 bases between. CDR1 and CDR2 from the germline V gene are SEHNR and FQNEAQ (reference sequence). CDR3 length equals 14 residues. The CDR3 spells CASSLVGEQSIQYF. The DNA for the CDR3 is TGTGCCAGCAGCTTGGTGGGGGAGCAAAGCATTCAGTACTTC. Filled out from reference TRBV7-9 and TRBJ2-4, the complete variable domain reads DTGVSQNPRHKITKRGQNVTFRCDPISEHNRLYWYRQTLGQGPEFLTYFQNEAQLEKSRLLSDRFSAERPKGSFSTLEIQRTEQGDSAMYLCASSLVGEQSIQYFGAGTRLSVL.

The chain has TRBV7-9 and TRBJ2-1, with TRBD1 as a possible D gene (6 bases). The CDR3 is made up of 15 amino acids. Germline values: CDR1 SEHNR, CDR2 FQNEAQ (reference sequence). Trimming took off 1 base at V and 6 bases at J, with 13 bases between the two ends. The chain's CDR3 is CASSLGPGDVNEQFF. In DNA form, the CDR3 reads TGTGCCAGCAGCTTAGGTCCAGGGGATGTCAATGAGCAGTTCTTC.

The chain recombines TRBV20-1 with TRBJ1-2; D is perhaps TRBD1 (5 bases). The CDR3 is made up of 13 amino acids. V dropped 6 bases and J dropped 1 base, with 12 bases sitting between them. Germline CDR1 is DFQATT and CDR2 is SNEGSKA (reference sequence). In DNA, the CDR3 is TGCAGTGCCGCCTGGGGGATTAACTATGGCTACACCTTC. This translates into CSAAWGINYGYTF.

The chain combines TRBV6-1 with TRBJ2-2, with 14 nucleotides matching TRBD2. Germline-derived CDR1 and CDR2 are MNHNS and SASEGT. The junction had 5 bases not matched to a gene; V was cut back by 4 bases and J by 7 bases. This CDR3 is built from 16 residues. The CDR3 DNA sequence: TGTGCCAGCAGTGGGGGACTAGCGGGAGCGGGCGGGGAGCTGTTTTTT. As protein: CASSGGLAGAGGELFF.

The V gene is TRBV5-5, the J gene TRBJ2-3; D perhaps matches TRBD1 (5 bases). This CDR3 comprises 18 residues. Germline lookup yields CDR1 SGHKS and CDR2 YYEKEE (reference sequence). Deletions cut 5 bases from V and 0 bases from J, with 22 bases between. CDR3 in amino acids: CASSSGSQGFPSTDTQYF. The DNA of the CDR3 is TGTGCCAGCAGTTCCGGCTCTCAGGGTTTCCCTAGCACAGATACGCAGTATTTT.

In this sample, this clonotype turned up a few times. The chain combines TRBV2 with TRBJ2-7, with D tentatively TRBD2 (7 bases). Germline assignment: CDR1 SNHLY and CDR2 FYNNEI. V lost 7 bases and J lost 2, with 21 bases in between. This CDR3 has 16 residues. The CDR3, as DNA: TGTGCCAGCATGAAGGGAAGTACAGGGACTACCTACGAGCAGTACTTC. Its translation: CASMKGSTGTTYEQYF.

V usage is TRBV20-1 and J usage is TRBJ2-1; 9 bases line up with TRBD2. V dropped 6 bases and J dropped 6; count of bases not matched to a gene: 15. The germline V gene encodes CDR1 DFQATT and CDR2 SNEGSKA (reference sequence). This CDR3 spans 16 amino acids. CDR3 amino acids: CSARRLAAITGNEQFF. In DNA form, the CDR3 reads TGCAGTGCCCGGCGACTAGCGGCAATTACCGGCAATGAGCAGTTCTTC.

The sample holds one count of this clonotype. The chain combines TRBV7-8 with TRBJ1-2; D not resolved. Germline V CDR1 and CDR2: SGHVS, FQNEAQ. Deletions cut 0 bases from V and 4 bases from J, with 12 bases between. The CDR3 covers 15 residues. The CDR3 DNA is TGTGCCAGCAGCTTAGCCAACGACGCTCTCTATGGCTACACCTTC. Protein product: CASSLANDALYGYTF.

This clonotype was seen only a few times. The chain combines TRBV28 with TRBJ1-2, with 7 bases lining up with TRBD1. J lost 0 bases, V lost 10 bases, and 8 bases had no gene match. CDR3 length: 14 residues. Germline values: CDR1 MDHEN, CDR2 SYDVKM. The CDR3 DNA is TGTGCCATCGTTGACAGGGCCTCTAACTATGGCTACACCTTC. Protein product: CAIVDRASNYGYTF.

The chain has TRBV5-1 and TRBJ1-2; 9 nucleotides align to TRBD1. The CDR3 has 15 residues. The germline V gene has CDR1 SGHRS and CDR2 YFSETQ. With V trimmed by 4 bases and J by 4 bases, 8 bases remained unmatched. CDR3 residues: CASSHDGTGSYGYTF. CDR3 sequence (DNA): TGCGCCAGCAGCCATGACGGGACAGGGAGCTATGGCTACACCTTC.

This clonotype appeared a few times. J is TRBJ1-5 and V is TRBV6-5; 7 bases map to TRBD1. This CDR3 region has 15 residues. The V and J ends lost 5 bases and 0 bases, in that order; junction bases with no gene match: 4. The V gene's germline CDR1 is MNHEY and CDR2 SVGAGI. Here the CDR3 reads CASSRDSYSNQPQHF. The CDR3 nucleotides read TGTGCCAGCAGTCGGGACAGTTATAGCAATCAGCCCCAGCATTTT.

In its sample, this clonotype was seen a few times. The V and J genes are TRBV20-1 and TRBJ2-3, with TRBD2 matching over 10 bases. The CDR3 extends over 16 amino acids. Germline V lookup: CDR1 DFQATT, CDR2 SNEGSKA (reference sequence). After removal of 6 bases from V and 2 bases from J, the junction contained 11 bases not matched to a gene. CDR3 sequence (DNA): TGCAGTGCGGTCATCGCTAGCGGGGGCTACACAGATACGCAGTATTTT. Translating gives CSAVIASGGYTDTQYF.

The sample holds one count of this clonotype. Here the CDR3 reads CASNQWGTEAFF. The CDR3 coding sequence is TGTGCCAGCAACCAGTGGGGCACTGAAGCTTTCTTT. The chain has TRBV6-6 and TRBJ1-1; no firm D call. The CDR3 runs to 12 residues. Deletions cut 7 bases from V and 4 bases from J, with 10 bases between. Germline CDR1 is MNHNY and CDR2 is SVGAGI (reference sequence).

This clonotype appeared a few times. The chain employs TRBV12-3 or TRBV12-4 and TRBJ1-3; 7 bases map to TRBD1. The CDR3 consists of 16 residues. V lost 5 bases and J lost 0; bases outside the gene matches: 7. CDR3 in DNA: TGTGCCAGCAGTCGACAGGGTTTGGGCTCTGGAAACACCATATATTTT. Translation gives CASSRQGLGSGNTIYF.

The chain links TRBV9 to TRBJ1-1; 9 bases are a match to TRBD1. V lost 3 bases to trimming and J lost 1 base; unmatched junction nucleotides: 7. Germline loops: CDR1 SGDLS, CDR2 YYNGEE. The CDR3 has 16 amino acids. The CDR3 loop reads CASSDRTGVRNTEAFF. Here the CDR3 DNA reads TGTGCCAGCAGCGACCGGACAGGGGTACGGAACACTGAAGCTTTCTTT.

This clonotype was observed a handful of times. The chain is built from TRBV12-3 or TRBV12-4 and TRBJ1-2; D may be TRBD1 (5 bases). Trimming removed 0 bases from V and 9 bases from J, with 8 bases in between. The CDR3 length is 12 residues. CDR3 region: CASSLAQGRYTF. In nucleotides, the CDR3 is TGTGCCAGCAGTTTAGCGCAGGGTCGCTACACCTTC.

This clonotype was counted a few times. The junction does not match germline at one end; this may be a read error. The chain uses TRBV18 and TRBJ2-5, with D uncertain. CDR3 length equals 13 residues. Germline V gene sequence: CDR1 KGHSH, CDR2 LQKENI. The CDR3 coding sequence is TGTACCAGCTCACGGCGACGACAAGAGACCCAGTACTTC. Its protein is CTSSRRRQETQYF.

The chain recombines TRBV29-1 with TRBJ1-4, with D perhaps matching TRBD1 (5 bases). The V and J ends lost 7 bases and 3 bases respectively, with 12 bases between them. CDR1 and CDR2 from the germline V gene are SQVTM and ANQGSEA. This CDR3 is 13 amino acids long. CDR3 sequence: CSARGRANEKLFF. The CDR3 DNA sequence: TGCAGCGCCCGGGGGAGGGCTAATGAAAAACTGTTTTTT.

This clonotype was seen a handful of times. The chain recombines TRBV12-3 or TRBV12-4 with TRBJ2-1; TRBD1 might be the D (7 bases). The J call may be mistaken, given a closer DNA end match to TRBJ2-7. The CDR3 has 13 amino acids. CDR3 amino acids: CASRQGREGEQYF. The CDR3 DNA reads TGTGCCAGCAGACAGGGGCGGGAAGGTGAGCAGTACTTC.

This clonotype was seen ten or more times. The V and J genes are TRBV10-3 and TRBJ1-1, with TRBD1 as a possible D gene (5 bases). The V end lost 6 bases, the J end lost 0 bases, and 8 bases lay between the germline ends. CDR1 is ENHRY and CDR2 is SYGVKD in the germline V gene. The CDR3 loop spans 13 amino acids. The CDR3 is CAISDSMNTEAFF. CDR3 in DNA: TGTGCCATCAGCGACAGCATGAACACTGAAGCTTTCTTT.

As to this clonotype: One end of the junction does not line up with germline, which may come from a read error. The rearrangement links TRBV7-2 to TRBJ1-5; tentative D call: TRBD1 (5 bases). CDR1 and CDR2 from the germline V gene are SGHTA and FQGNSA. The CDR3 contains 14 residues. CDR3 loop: CVSSEGSSNQPQHF. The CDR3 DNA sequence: TGTGTCAGCAGCGAGGGGAGCAGCAATCAGCCCCAGCATTTT.